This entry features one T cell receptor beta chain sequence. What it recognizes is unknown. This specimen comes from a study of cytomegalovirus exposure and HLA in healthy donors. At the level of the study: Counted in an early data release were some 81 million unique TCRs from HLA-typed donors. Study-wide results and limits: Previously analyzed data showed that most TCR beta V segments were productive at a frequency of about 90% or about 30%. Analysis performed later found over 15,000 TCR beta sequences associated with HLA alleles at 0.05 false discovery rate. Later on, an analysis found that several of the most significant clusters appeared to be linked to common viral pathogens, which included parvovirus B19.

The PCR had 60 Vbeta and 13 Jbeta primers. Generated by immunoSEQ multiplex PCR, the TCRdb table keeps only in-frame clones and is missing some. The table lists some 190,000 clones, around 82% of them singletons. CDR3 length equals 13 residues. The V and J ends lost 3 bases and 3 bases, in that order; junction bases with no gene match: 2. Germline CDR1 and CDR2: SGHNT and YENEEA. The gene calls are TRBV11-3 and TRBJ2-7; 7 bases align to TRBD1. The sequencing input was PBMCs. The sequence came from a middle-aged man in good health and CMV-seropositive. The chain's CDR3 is CASSFRDSYEQYF. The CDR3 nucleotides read TGTGCCAGCAGCTTCCGGGACAGCTACGAGCAGTACTTC.